The rows below give T cell receptor beta chains drawn from one sample of a study of blood T cell repertoires in COVID-19. Here immunoSEQ multiplex PCR was the method, and the copy in TCRdb shows in-frame clones only, minus some. Of 350,000 to 450,000 clones listed, 86% are singletons. Sequences were obtained from peripheral blood. These receptors all come from a woman aged 55-69 years with COVID-19, enrolled during active disease. CDR3s include the opening cysteine and the closing phenylalanine or tryptophan. Fields, in order: V gene, clone size, D gene, J gene, CDR3 DNA, CDR3 protein. D genes are given only for firm matches. Where a row states a size, it is once, few, many or the class of an expanded clone; other rows omit it.

>TRBV6-2/TRBV6-3|.|TRBD1|TRBJ2-3
TGTGCCAGCAGTTACTCGGGACAGGGGGTAGATACGCAGTATTTT
CASSYSGQGVDTQYF
>TRBV25-1|.|.|TRBJ2-7
TGTGCCAGCAGTGAGCTCGACCGGGGTTCCTACGAGCAGTACTTC
CASSELDRGSYEQYF
>TRBV5-6|once|.|TRBJ1-1
TGTGCCAGCACGGACAGGAACACTGAAGCTTTCTTT
CASTDRNTEAFF
>TRBV10-2|.|.|TRBJ2-7
TGCGCCAGCAGGGGGGGACAGAGCTCCTACGAGCAGTACTTC
CASRGGQSSYEQYF
>TRBV5-1|few|.|TRBJ2-2
TGCGCCAGCAGCTTTAACGGTAACACCGGGGAGCTGTTTTTT
CASSFNGNTGELFF
>TRBV5-1|.|TRBD1|TRBJ2-4
TGCGCCAGCAGCTCCGAGGGGGCTTACATTCAGTACTTC
CASSSEGAYIQYF
>TRBV30|.|TRBD1|TRBJ1-6
TGTGCCTGGAGTGGGGGACAGACGGGAGGGCACTCACCCCTCCACTTT
CAWSGGQTGGHSPLHF
>TRBV6-6|.|.|TRBJ2-7
TGTGCCAGCACAGGCCCTTTTTCCTACGAGCAGTACTTC
CASTGPFSYEQYF
>TRBV10-3|.|TRBD1|TRBJ1-6
TGTGCCATCAGTGCACAGGGGTTTGATTCACCCCTCCACTTT
CAISAQGFDSPLHF
>TRBV5-1|.|.|TRBJ1-5
TGCGCCAGCAGCTTGGACGGTAGCAATCAGCCCCAGCATTTT
CASSLDGSNQPQHF
>TRBV7-9|.|TRBD1|TRBJ1-4
TGTGCCAGCAGCTTAAAGGACAGGGAAAATGAAAAACTGTTTTTT
CASSLKDRENEKLFF
>TRBV4-2|.|TRBD1|TRBJ1-2
TGTGCCAGCAGCCAAGGACAGGGGGTAGGCTACACCTTC
CASSQGQGVGYTF
>TRBV29-1|.|.|TRBJ1-1
TGCAGCGTTGCTGGGACAATGAACACTGAAGCTTTCTTT
CSVAGTMNTEAFF
>TRBV5-1|.|.|TRBJ2-7
TGCGCCAGCAGCTTGGCATCTGTCAGACTAGCCTACGAGCAGTACTTC
CASSLASVRLAYEQYF
>TRBV11-3|.|.|TRBJ1-1
TGTGCCAGCAGCTTAGCTGGAGCGAACACTGAAGCTTTCTTT
CASSLAGANTEAFF
>TRBV9|.|.|TRBJ2-7
TGTGCCAGCAGCGTAGATGTCTCCTCGAGTGAGCAGTACTTC
CASSVDVSSSEQYF
>TRBV6-5|.|.|TRBJ1-1
TGTGCCAGCAGTTACTCTTTACAGAGATCAGAAGCTTTCTTT
CASSYSLQRSEAFF
>TRBV5-1|.|.|TRBJ2-1
TGCGCCAGCACTCCGACTGGGAGCTCCTACAATGAGCAGTTCTTC
CASTPTGSSYNEQFF
>TRBV7-9|.|TRBD1|TRBJ1-4
TGTGCCAGCAGCTCGACAGGGGGTAGAGAAAAACTGTTTTTT
CASSSTGGREKLFF
>TRBV7-3|.|TRBD2|TRBJ2-5
TGTGCCAGCAGCCCGCGGGGGCAAGAGACCCAGTACTTC
CASSPRGQETQYF
>TRBV6-5|.|TRBD1|TRBJ1-1
TGTGCCAGCAGTTACAACAGGGGGTCTTTCGCTGAAGCTTTCTTT
CASSYNRGSFAEAFF
>TRBV20-1|.|.|TRBJ1-2
TGCAGTGCTAGTGCGGCTAACTATGGCTACACCTTC
CSASAANYGYTF
>TRBV3-1/TRBV3-2|.|.|TRBJ2-3
TGTGCCAGCAGCCCAAGAGTAACAGGGTTGGGAGATACGCAGTATTTT
CASSPRVTGLGDTQYF
>TRBV7-9|.|TRBD1|TRBJ1-1
TGTGCCAGCAGCAAAGGGACAGACGAAGCTTTCTTT
CASSKGTDEAFF
>TRBV6-2/TRBV6-3|.|.|TRBJ1-4
TGTGCCAGCAGTTGGAACCCGGACACTGAACGGTTTTTT
CASSWNPDTERFF
>TRBV11-3|.|.|TRBJ1-2
TGTGCCAGCAGCGAAGACAGCTATGGCTACACCTTC
CASSEDSYGYTF
>TRBV27|.|TRBD2|TRBJ2-3
TGTGCCAGCAGTTCCTCTCGGACTAGCGGGGCGGATACGCAGTATTTT
CASSSSRTSGADTQYF
>TRBV19|.|.|TRBJ2-2
TGTGCCAGTAGTACCTTCCGGGGGGAGCTGTTTTTT
CASSTFRGELFF
>TRBV18|.|TRBD2|TRBJ2-3
TGTGCCAGCTCACCACTAGCGGGGGGGAACACAGATACGCAGTATTTT
CASSPLAGGNTDTQYF
>TRBV9|many|.|TRBJ1-2
TGTGCCAGCAGCGTAGGGGTAGGAGAACACTATGGCTACACCTTC
CASSVGVGEHYGYTF
>TRBV7-6|.|TRBD2|TRBJ2-3
TGTGCCAGCAGCTTGACCGGGGGGGGGACCAGCCGCACAGATACGCAGTATTTT
CASSLTGGGTSRTDTQYF
>TRBV18|once|TRBD1|TRBJ1-1
TGTGCCAGCTCACGGACAGGTTACACTGAAGCTTTCTTT
CASSRTGYTEAFF